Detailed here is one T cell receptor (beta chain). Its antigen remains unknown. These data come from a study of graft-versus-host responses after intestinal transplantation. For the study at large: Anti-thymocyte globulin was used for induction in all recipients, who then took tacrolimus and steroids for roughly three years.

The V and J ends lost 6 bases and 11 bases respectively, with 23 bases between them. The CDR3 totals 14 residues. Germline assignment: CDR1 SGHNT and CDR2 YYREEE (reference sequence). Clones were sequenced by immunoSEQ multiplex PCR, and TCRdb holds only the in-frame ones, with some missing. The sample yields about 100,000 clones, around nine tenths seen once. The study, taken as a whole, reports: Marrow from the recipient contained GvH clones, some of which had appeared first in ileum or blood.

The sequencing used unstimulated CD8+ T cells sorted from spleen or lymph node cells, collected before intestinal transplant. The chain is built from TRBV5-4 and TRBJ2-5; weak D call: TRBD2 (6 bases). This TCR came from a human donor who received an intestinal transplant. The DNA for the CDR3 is TGTGCCAGCAACTATCAGCCCACAGGACGGGAGCAGTACTTC. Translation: CASNYQPTGREQYF.